This TCR beta chain was recorded in a study of T cells after yellow fever vaccination. Regarding the study as a whole: A small proportion of clonotypes was detected in both the CD4 and CD8 compartments. A large majority of primary-vaccination clones showed up again after the booster (96% CD4, 75% to 90% CD8).

Comment on this clonotype: Its matching antigen is unknown.

A 5'RACE template-switching step, the method used to make TCR cDNA, added a universal primer site and UMIs. TCRdb passed the 5' RACE reads through MiXCR, listing each CDR3 protein once. The sample has 450,000 to 550,000 distinct CDR3 sequences, about a fifth seen once. V was pared by 6 bases and J by 0 bases, with 15 bases between. The germline CDR1 and CDR2 sequences are SGDLS and YYNGEE. CDR3 size: 15 residues. This sequence originates from a man aged 18-30 years who received the YFV17D yellow fever vaccine. Sequences were derived from PBMCs, sampled roughly 23 days after the first yellow fever vaccination. V usage is TRBV9 and J usage is TRBJ1-1, with a weak D call TRBD1 (6 bases). The CDR3 bases are TGTGCCAGCACCGCCCACGGGGGCATGAACACTGAAGCTTTCTTT. As protein: CASTAHGGMNTEAFF.